The rows below give T cell receptor beta chains drawn from one sample of a study of CD8 T cells in Susac syndrome. TCRdb called the immunoSEQ multiplex PCR reads again in MiXCR, with one record for every CDR3 protein. This table has about 200,000 distinct CDR3 sequences, roughly 94% appearing once. Sequenced input: CD4+ T cells from PBMCs. The receptors derive from a human donor with multiple sclerosis. CDR3s include the opening cysteine and the closing phenylalanine or tryptophan. The order of the fields is clone size, V gene, D gene, CDR3 length, J gene, CDR3 protein, CDR3 DNA. A D gene is named only where the DNA matches it firmly. Clone size is not always given. Where it is, it says once, few, many or a class for expanded clones.

abundance: -; v_gene: TRBV29-1; d_gene: TRBD1; len: 14; j_gene: TRBJ1-2; CDR3aa: CSVRRQGAFYGYTF; CDR3nt: TGCAGCGTTCGTAGACAGGGGGCCTTCTATGGCTACACCTTC
abundance: -; v_gene: TRBV12-3/TRBV12-4; d_gene: TRBD1; len: 15; j_gene: TRBJ2-4; CDR3aa: CASRPWDSIKNIQYF; CDR3nt: TGTGCCAGCAGACCCTGGGACAGCATTAAAAACATTCAGTACTTC
abundance: -; v_gene: TRBV7-9; d_gene: -; len: 16; j_gene: TRBJ1-2; CDR3aa: CASSLASHRANYGYTF; CDR3nt: TGTGCCAGCAGCTTAGCATCTCACAGGGCAAACTATGGCTACACCTTC
abundance: -; v_gene: TRBV29-1; d_gene: -; len: 18; j_gene: TRBJ1-2; CDR3aa: CSVYSPYLGPKADYGYTF; CDR3nt: TGCAGCGTTTACTCCCCGTACCTTGGGCCGAAGGCGGACTATGGCTACACCTTC
abundance: -; v_gene: TRBV7-9; d_gene: -; len: 14; j_gene: TRBJ2-2; CDR3aa: CASPNRRRTGELFF; CDR3nt: TGTGCCAGCCCCAACCGGCGGCGCACCGGGGAGCTGTTTTTT
abundance: -; v_gene: TRBV7-9; d_gene: -; len: 15; j_gene: TRBJ2-2; CDR3aa: CASSPQRPNTGELFF; CDR3nt: TGTGCCAGCAGCCCACAGAGACCGAACACCGGGGAGCTGTTTTTT
abundance: -; v_gene: TRBV29-1; d_gene: TRBD1; len: 14; j_gene: TRBJ2-3; CDR3aa: CSVARTGMADTQYF; CDR3nt: TGCAGCGTTGCTAGGACAGGGATGGCAGATACGCAGTATTTT
abundance: -; v_gene: TRBV7-2; d_gene: -; len: 13; j_gene: TRBJ2-6; CDR3aa: CASSLAAGNVLTF; CDR3nt: TGTGCCAGCAGCTTAGCAGCCGGGAACGTCCTGACTTTC
abundance: few; v_gene: TRBV11-2; d_gene: -; len: 12; j_gene: TRBJ1-2; CDR3aa: CASSPGVGGYTF; CDR3nt: TGTGCCAGCAGCCCAGGGGTCGGAGGCTACACCTTC
abundance: -; v_gene: TRBV3-1; d_gene: -; len: 14; j_gene: TRBJ2-5; CDR3aa: CASSRLERWETQYF; CDR3nt: TGTGCCAGCAGCCGGCTTGAGCGGTGGGAGACCCAGTACTTC
abundance: -; v_gene: TRBV9; d_gene: -; len: 14; j_gene: TRBJ1-6; CDR3aa: CASSVGTRDSPLHF; CDR3nt: TGTGCCAGCAGCGTAGGGACCCGAGATTCACCCCTCCACTTT
abundance: -; v_gene: TRBV7-9; d_gene: -; len: 12; j_gene: TRBJ1-5; CDR3aa: CASTTGYQPQHF; CDR3nt: TGTGCCAGCACTACGGGGTATCAGCCCCAGCATTTT
abundance: -; v_gene: TRBV7-8; d_gene: TRBD1; len: 16; j_gene: TRBJ2-5; CDR3aa: CASSQGRVSGGLAQYF; CDR3nt: TGTGCCAGCAGCCAGGGGCGGGTGTCAGGGGGCTTAGCCCAGTACTTC
abundance: -; v_gene: TRBV30; d_gene: -; len: 15; j_gene: TRBJ1-2; CDR3aa: CAWSVPGLANYGYTF; CDR3nt: TGTGCCTGGAGTGTTCCAGGGTTGGCTAACTATGGCTACACCTTC
abundance: -; v_gene: TRBV5-6; d_gene: TRBD2; len: 15; j_gene: TRBJ2-1; CDR3aa: CASSLAGGANNEQFF; CDR3nt: TGTGCCAGCAGCTTGGCCGGGGGGGCAAACAATGAGCAGTTCTTC
abundance: -; v_gene: TRBV3-1; d_gene: -; len: 16; j_gene: TRBJ1-5; CDR3aa: CASSQAGIMGNQPQHF; CDR3nt: TGTGCCAGCAGCCAAGCCGGCATAATGGGCAATCAGCCCCAGCATTTT
abundance: -; v_gene: TRBV7-9; d_gene: -; len: 15; j_gene: TRBJ1-1; CDR3aa: CASRPWGRSGTEAFF; CDR3nt: TGTGCCAGCAGGCCCTGGGGGCGGTCGGGGACTGAAGCTTTCTTT
abundance: -; v_gene: TRBV9; d_gene: TRBD1; len: 16; j_gene: TRBJ2-2; CDR3aa: CASSVEGTGHTGELFF; CDR3nt: TGTGCCAGCAGCGTAGAAGGGACAGGTCACACCGGGGAGCTGTTTTTT
abundance: -; v_gene: TRBV19; d_gene: TRBD1; len: 14; j_gene: TRBJ2-7; CDR3aa: CASSTRDSPYEQYF; CDR3nt: TGTGCCAGTAGTACTCGGGACAGCCCCTACGAGCAGTACTTC
abundance: -; v_gene: TRBV20-1; d_gene: -; len: 12; j_gene: TRBJ1-5; CDR3aa: CSAYVGGQPQHF; CDR3nt: TGCAGTGCCTACGTGGGGGGCCAGCCCCAGCATTTT
abundance: -; v_gene: TRBV15; d_gene: -; len: 13; j_gene: TRBJ1-1; CDR3aa: CATDQSGGTEAFF; CDR3nt: TGTGCCACCGACCAATCGGGAGGAACTGAAGCTTTCTTT
abundance: -; v_gene: TRBV20-1; d_gene: TRBD2; len: 16; j_gene: TRBJ2-5; CDR3aa: CSARDRGSGDGETQYF; CDR3nt: TGCAGTGCTAGAGATCGAGGAAGCGGGGACGGAGAGACCCAGTACTTC
abundance: -; v_gene: TRBV10-3; d_gene: -; len: 11; j_gene: TRBJ2-7; CDR3aa: CATQQPYEQYF; CDR3nt: TGTGCCACACAGCAGCCCTACGAGCAGTACTTC
abundance: -; v_gene: TRBV7-2; d_gene: TRBD2; len: 16; j_gene: TRBJ2-1; CDR3aa: CASSSIGLAGDNEQFF; CDR3nt: TGTGCCAGCAGCTCTATTGGACTAGCGGGAGATAATGAGCAGTTCTTC
abundance: -; v_gene: TRBV7-3; d_gene: -; len: 13; j_gene: TRBJ2-7; CDR3aa: CASADGPTYEQYF; CDR3nt: TGTGCCAGCGCGGACGGACCCACCTACGAGCAGTACTTC
abundance: once; v_gene: TRBV20-1; d_gene: TRBD2; len: 14; j_gene: TRBJ2-5; CDR3aa: CSASPSGGFGTQYF; CDR3nt: TGCAGTGCTAGCCCCAGCGGGGGGTTCGGGACCCAGTACTTC
abundance: -; v_gene: TRBV30; d_gene: -; len: 12; j_gene: TRBJ2-4; CDR3aa: CAWAQGRDIQYF; CDR3nt: TGTGCCTGGGCACAGGGGAGGGACATTCAGTACTTC
abundance: -; v_gene: TRBV3-1; d_gene: -; len: 15; j_gene: TRBJ2-3; CDR3aa: CASSQGPGPTDTQYF; CDR3nt: TGTGCCAGCAGCCAAGGACCGGGTCCCACAGATACGCAGTATTTT
abundance: -; v_gene: TRBV20-1; d_gene: -; len: 15; j_gene: TRBJ1-5; CDR3aa: CSATRRGGLDQPQHF; CDR3nt: TGCAGTGCTACCCGAAGGGGAGGATTGGATCAGCCCCAGCATTTT
abundance: -; v_gene: TRBV7-2; d_gene: -; len: 14; j_gene: TRBJ2-5; CDR3aa: CASSRSVLQETQYF; CDR3nt: TGTGCCAGCAGCCGCAGCGTACTCCAAGAGACCCAGTACTTC
abundance: -; v_gene: TRBV7-3; d_gene: TRBD2; len: 15; j_gene: TRBJ2-1; CDR3aa: CASSVTSGTYNEQFF; CDR3nt: TGTGCCAGCAGCGTCACTAGCGGGACTTACAATGAGCAGTTCTTC
abundance: -; v_gene: TRBV20-1; d_gene: -; len: 13; j_gene: TRBJ2-5; CDR3aa: CSADLSQVRTQYF; CDR3nt: TGCAGTGCGGACCTTTCACAGGTTCGGACCCAGTACTTC
abundance: once; v_gene: TRBV29-1; d_gene: -; len: 17; j_gene: TRBJ1-1; CDR3aa: CSVEGPLSGPANTEAFF; CDR3nt: TGCAGCGTTGAAGGTCCCCTTAGCGGACCGGCGAACACTGAAGCTTTCTTT
abundance: once; v_gene: TRBV2; d_gene: -; len: 16; j_gene: TRBJ2-1; CDR3aa: CASSGTRRASPNEQFF; CDR3nt: TGTGCCAGCAGTGGAACAAGGAGGGCTAGCCCCAATGAGCAGTTCTTC
abundance: -; v_gene: TRBV2; d_gene: TRBD2; len: 13; j_gene: TRBJ2-1; CDR3aa: CASRFGRLGEQFF; CDR3nt: TGTGCCAGCAGGTTCGGGAGGCTCGGCGAGCAGTTCTTC
abundance: -; v_gene: TRBV16; d_gene: -; len: 14; j_gene: TRBJ1-3; CDR3aa: CASSQSGRENTIYF; CDR3nt: TGTGCCAGCAGCCAATCAGGGAGAGAAAACACCATATATTTT